The next 28 T cell receptor beta chains were all read from a single sample in a study of blood T cell repertoires in COVID-19. Assay used: immunoSEQ multiplex PCR; TCRdb lists only in-frame clones, some missing. The sample contains 250,000 to 350,000 clones, approximately 90% of which appear only once. Sequencing was carried out using PBMCs or T cells enriched from blood (not recorded which). The receptors were sampled from a young woman who had recovered from COVID-19.

The chain employs TRBV7-2 and TRBJ1-3; D ambiguous. V lost 6 bases, J lost 2 bases, and 14 bases lay in between. The germline V gene has CDR1 SGHTA and CDR2 FQGNSA. The CDR3 totals 15 residues. The CDR3: CASSSPLGPGNTIYF. In DNA form, the CDR3 reads TGTGCCAGCAGTTCCCCCCTTGGGCCTGGAAACACCATATATTTT.

The V and J genes are TRBV4-1 and TRBJ2-3; 9 bases fit TRBD2. CDR1 is MGHRA, CDR2 YSYEKL, per germline. J was trimmed by 2 bases and V by 0 bases; bases with no gene match: 6. CDR3 length equals 17 residues. The CDR3 here is CASSQDRASGVTDTQYF. In DNA form, the CDR3 reads TGCGCCAGCAGCCAAGATCGGGCTAGCGGGGTCACAGATACGCAGTATTTT.

This clone was seen just once. J is TRBJ1-4 and V is TRBV7-9, with D unclear. CDR3 length equals 17 residues. V was shortened by 5 bases and J by 8 bases, with 24 bases between the two germline ends. Germline CDR1 and CDR2: SEHNR and FQNEAQ (reference sequence). This chain's CDR3 is CASSRSPGRIDGEKLFF. CDR3 DNA sequence: TGTGCCAGCAGCCGTAGCCCGGGGAGGATCGACGGAGAAAAACTGTTTTTT.

J is TRBJ1-2 and V is TRBV6-5, with 7 bases aligning to TRBD1. The germline CDR1 and CDR2 sequences are MNHEY and SVGAGI. V was pared by 6 bases and J by 9 bases, with 10 bases of the junction left unmatched. CDR3 length: 13 residues. The CDR3 coding sequence is TGTGCCAGCAGAGGGGGCCAGGGTGCCCGCTACACCTTC. Its translation: CASRGGQGARYTF.

The chain combines TRBV19 with TRBJ2-1, with 9 nucleotides matching TRBD1. Trimming cost V 5 bases and J 9 bases; bases outside gene matches: 11. The CDR3 covers 15 residues. Germline V CDR1 and CDR2: LNHDA, SQIVND (reference sequence). The CDR3 loop is CASSASTGGGGEQFF. DNA of the CDR3: TGTGCCAGTAGTGCCTCGACAGGGGGAGGGGGTGAGCAGTTCTTC.

V usage is TRBV30 and J usage is TRBJ2-7; TRBD2 matches 9 bases. The CDR3 is 14 residues long. After removal of 7 bases from V and 5 bases from J, the junction contained 12 bases not matched to a gene. CDR1 is GTSNPN, CDR2 SVGIG, per germline (reference sequence). CDR3: CASEVLAGINEQYF. The DNA of the CDR3 is TGTGCCTCGGAGGTGCTAGCGGGGATCAACGAGCAGTACTTC.

The V and J genes are TRBV6-2 or TRBV6-3 and TRBJ1-5, with D hard to call. The CDR3 is 13 amino acids. V was cut by 0 bases and J by 5 bases, with 5 bases left in between. Germline V gene lookup returns CDR1 MNHEY and CDR2 SVGEGT. The CDR3 nucleotides are TGTGCCAGCAGTTACTCTTCTTATCAGCCCCAGCATTTT. This translates into CASSYSSYQPQHF.

The rearrangement joins TRBV6-5 to TRBJ2-7; 9 bases are shared with TRBD2. This CDR3 region has 14 residues. The junction had 4 bases not matched to a gene; V was cut back by 2 bases and J by 5 bases. From germline, CDR1 is MNHEY and CDR2 SVGAGI. The CDR3 region is CASSYRGGANEQYF. The CDR3 region has the DNA TGTGCCAGCAGTTACCGCGGGGGGGCAAACGAGCAGTACTTC.

This chain uses TRBV11-2 with TRBJ2-5; 7 bases map to TRBD1. The CDR3 loop spans 14 amino acids. The V gene's germline CDR1 is SGHAT and CDR2 FQNNGV. V dropped 3 bases and J dropped 3; count of bases not matched to a gene: 4. The CDR3 sequence: CASSFPGQKETQYF. In DNA form, the CDR3 reads TGTGCCAGCAGCTTCCCGGGACAGAAAGAGACCCAGTACTTC.

The chain couples TRBV7-6 to TRBJ1-3, with D possibly being TRBD1 (6 bases). The CDR3 is made up of 18 amino acids. Between the trimmed V and J ends, which lost 0 bases and 4 bases, there was a span of 19 bases. The germline gives CDR1 SGHVS, CDR2 FNYEAQ. The chain's CDR3 is CASSLAFGGAPGGNTIYF. The CDR3, as DNA: TGTGCCAGCAGCTTAGCGTTCGGGGGGGCGCCTGGAGGAAACACCATATATTTT.

The CDR3 spells CASPKGRDSNTEAFF. For the CDR3, the DNA is TGTGCCAGCCCGAAGGGTAGGGACAGTAACACTGAAGCTTTCTTT. V usage is TRBV6-5 and J usage is TRBJ1-1, with 7 bases fitting TRBD1. This CDR3 is 15 amino acids long. Germline-derived CDR1 and CDR2 are MNHEY and SVGAGI. Trimming at V came to 8 bases and at J to 2 bases, leaving 11 bases not matched to a gene.

The J gene is TRBJ1-1, the V gene TRBV14; no reliable D call. Per germline, CDR1 SGHDN and CDR2 FVKESK. The CDR3 is 15 amino acids. Between the trimmed V and J ends, which lost 2 bases and 5 bases, there was a span of 15 bases. The CDR3 sequence: CASSQFGVRETEAFF. CDR3 in DNA: TGTGCCAGCAGCCAATTCGGGGTGAGGGAGACTGAAGCTTTCTTT.

This chain joins TRBV7-2 and TRBJ2-1; TRBD2 aligns across 8 bases. The CDR3 extends over 14 amino acids. V lost 5 bases and J lost 5; bases outside the gene matches: 5. Germline-derived CDR1 and CDR2 are SGHTA and FQGNSA. The CDR3 region is CASSQGLAHNEQFF. The CDR3 nucleotides are TGTGCCAGCAGCCAAGGACTAGCCCACAATGAGCAGTTCTTC.

V and J are TRBV7-3 and TRBJ1-1, with 7 bases lining up with TRBD1. This CDR3 is built from 13 residues. Germline trimming cut 5 bases from V and 5 bases from J; bases unmatched to any gene: 5. The germline CDR1 and CDR2 sequences are SGHTA and FQGTGA. CDR3 DNA sequence: TGTGCCAGCAGCATCGACAGGGAAACTGAAGCTTTCTTT. Translation: CASSIDRETEAFF.

This clone was observed once. V usage is TRBV6-5 and J usage is TRBJ1-6; 10 bases are shared with TRBD1. The V segment lost 2 bases and the J segment 11 bases; nucleotides outside the gene matches: 6. Germline CDR1 reads MNHEY; CDR2 reads SVGAGI. This CDR3 comprises 15 residues. CDR3 in DNA: TGTGCCAGCAGTTACCGGGACAGGGGAATTACACCCCTCCACTTT. It yields the protein CASSYRDRGITPLHF.

The chain uses TRBV6-5 and TRBJ1-4, with TRBD1 identical over 10 bases. This CDR3 has 15 amino acids. The V and J ends lost 6 bases and 5 bases, in that order; junction bases with no gene match: 6. Germline V gene data show CDR1 as MNHEY and CDR2 as SVGAGI. The CDR3 region is CASSRDRGFNEKLFF. Written as DNA, the CDR3 is TGTGCCAGCAGCCGGGACAGGGGCTTCAATGAAAAACTGTTTTTT.

CDR3 amino acids: CASSLVGNTEAFF. CDR3 nucleotides: TGTGCCAGTAGCCTGGTCGGGAACACTGAAGCTTTCTTT. This sequence joins TRBV19 and TRBJ1-1; D is uncertain. Germline CDR1 LNHDA, CDR2 SQIVND (reference sequence). Deletions cut 6 bases from V and 1 base from J, with 9 bases between. The CDR3 is made up of 13 amino acids.

The chain couples TRBV6-5 to TRBJ1-1; D not certain. The ends were cut back, 0 bases at V and 6 bases at J, with 11 bases in the middle. The germline CDR1 and CDR2 sequences are MNHEY and SVGAGI. The CDR3 has 14 amino acids. In DNA form, the CDR3 reads TGTGCCAGCAGTTACTCTGGAGGGTTGGCTGAAGCTTTCTTT. Protein: CASSYSGGLAEAFF.

This clone showed up just once. The chain links TRBV4-1 to TRBJ1-2, with a weak D call TRBD1 (6 bases). The V gene's germline CDR1 is MGHRA and CDR2 YSYEKL. The CDR3 has 13 residues. Trimming removed 0 bases from V and 6 bases from J, with 8 bases in between. In nucleotides, the CDR3 is TGCGCCAGCAGCCAAGATAAGGGGGATGGCTACACCTTC. This gives the protein CASSQDKGDGYTF.

The chain is built from TRBV6-5 and TRBJ1-2; D possibly corresponds to TRBD1 (5 bases). The V gene lost 6 bases and the J gene lost 5 bases, with 16 bases spanning the gap. This CDR3 has 14 amino acids. CDR1 is MNHEY and CDR2 is SVGAGI in the germline V gene. For the CDR3, the DNA is TGTGCCAGCAGCCCGGATTGGGCAGGGTATGGCTACACCTTC. This gives the protein CASSPDWAGYGYTF.

This rearrangement joins TRBV12-3 or TRBV12-4 to TRBJ1-2; D is unresolved. V was clipped by 3 bases and J by 5 bases, with 10 bases between them. CDR3 length: 13 amino acids. The CDR3 DNA follows: TGTGCCAGCAGTTTTGGTTCAGGTTATGGCTACACCTTC. Translated: CASSFGSGYGYTF.

The chain employs TRBV15 and TRBJ1-5; possible D gene TRBD1, 5 bases. Per germline, CDR1 LNHNV and CDR2 YYDKDF (reference sequence). The CDR3 is 15 amino acids. V dropped 1 base and J dropped 2 bases, with 9 bases sitting between them. The CDR3 region has the DNA TGTGCCACCAGCAGAGGTGGGGCCGGCAATCAGCCCCAGCATTTT. Translating it yields CATSRGGAGNQPQHF.

The chain is built from TRBV19 and TRBJ1-6; TRBD1 matches 10 bases. The CDR3 sequence is 15 residues long. Germline CDR1 reads LNHDA; CDR2 reads SQIVND (reference sequence). Trimming at V came to 5 bases and at J to 9 bases, leaving 7 bases not matched to a gene. CDR3 sequence (DNA): TGTGCCAGTAGTGGACGGACAGGGGGAGGTTCACCCCTCCACTTT. Its protein product is CASSGRTGGGSPLHF.

The chain combines TRBV5-1 with TRBJ1-1; TRBD1 might be the D (6 bases). CDR1 and CDR2 from the germline V gene are SGHRS and YFSETQ. There are 14 residues in the CDR3. The V end lost 5 bases, the J end lost 5 bases, and 16 bases lay between the germline ends. CDR3: CASRTGQKGTEAFF. The DNA of the CDR3 is TGCGCCAGCAGGACAGGACAAAAGGGGACTGAAGCTTTCTTT. Looking up the rest from reference TRBV5-1 and TRBJ1-1 gives the full variable domain: KAGVTQTPRYLIKTRGQQVTLSCSPISGHRSVSWYQQTPGQGLQFLFEYFSETQRNKGNFPGRFSGRQFSNSRSEMNVSTLELGDSALYLCASRTGQKGTEAFFGQGTRLTVV.

The rearrangement uses TRBV10-3 and TRBJ2-1, with 9 bases that match TRBD1. Germline V gene sequence: CDR1 ENHRY, CDR2 SYGVKD. The CDR3 runs to 19 residues. Trimming cost V 0 bases and J 4 bases; bases outside gene matches: 13. CDR3 nucleotide sequence: TGTGCCATCAGTGAGTCGTGGGCCAAAGGGACAGGGCAATACAATGAGCAGTTCTTC. It codes for CAISESWAKGTGQYNEQFF.

J is TRBJ1-2 and V is TRBV9, with TRBD1 identical over 11 bases. Germline V gene sequence: CDR1 SGDLS, CDR2 YYNGEE. The CDR3 sequence is 16 residues long. The J segment lost 7 bases and the V segment lost 3 bases, leaving 11 bases of the junction unmatched. As DNA, the CDR3 is TGTGCCAGCAGCGAAACCCCGGGACAGGGGGGCGGTGGCTACACCTTC. Its translation: CASSETPGQGGGGYTF.

This clone was found once. The CDR3 loop is CASGGQHNQPQHF. The CDR3 DNA follows: TGTGCCAGTGGGGGACAGCATAATCAGCCCCAGCATTTT. J is TRBJ1-5 and V is TRBV2; 7 positions match TRBD1. Germline V gene sequence: CDR1 SNHLY, CDR2 FYNNEI. V trimming: 9 bases; J trimming: 4 bases; junction bases outside the gene matches: 6. This CDR3 comprises 13 residues.

The chain has TRBV5-4 and TRBJ2-7, with TRBD1 identical over 8 bases. Germline CDR1 and CDR2: SGHNT and YYREEE (reference sequence). Losses at the gene ends were 3 bases for V and 2 bases for J; bases not matched to a gene: 4. The CDR3 has 14 residues. CDR3 sequence (DNA): TGTGCCAGCAGCTCCGGACAGGGCACCTACGAGCAGTACTTC. Residues: CASSSGQGTYEQYF.